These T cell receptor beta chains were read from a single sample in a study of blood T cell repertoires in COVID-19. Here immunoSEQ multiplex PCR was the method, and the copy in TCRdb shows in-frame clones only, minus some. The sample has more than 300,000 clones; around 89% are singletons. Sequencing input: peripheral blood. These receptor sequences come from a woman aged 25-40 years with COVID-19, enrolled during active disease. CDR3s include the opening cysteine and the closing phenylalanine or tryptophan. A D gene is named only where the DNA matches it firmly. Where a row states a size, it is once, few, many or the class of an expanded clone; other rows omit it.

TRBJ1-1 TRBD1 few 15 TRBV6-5 CASSDSGTANTEAFF TGTGCCAGCAGTGACTCCGGGACAGCGAACACTGAAGCTTTCTTT
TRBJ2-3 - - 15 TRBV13 CASSLSLARTDTQYF TGTGCCAGCAGCTTATCACTAGCCCGCACAGATACGCAGTATTTT
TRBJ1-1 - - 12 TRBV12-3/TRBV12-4 CASSPTGLRAFF TGTGCCAGCAGTCCGACGGGACTGCGGGCTTTCTTT
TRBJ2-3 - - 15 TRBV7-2 CASSQLALSVDTQYF TGTGCCAGCAGCCAACTAGCTCTTTCGGTAGATACGCAGTATTTT
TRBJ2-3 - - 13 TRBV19 CASSVDSDTTQYF TGTGCCAGTAGTGTAGATTCAGATACGACGCAGTATTTT
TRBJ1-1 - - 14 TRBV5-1 CASSPREGRAEAFF TGCGCCAGCAGCCCCCGGGAGGGAAGGGCTGAAGCTTTCTTT
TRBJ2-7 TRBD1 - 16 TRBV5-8 CASNLYTGTGSYEQYF TGTGCCAGCAACTTGTATACCGGGACAGGGTCCTACGAGCAGTACTTC
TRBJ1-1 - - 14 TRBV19 CATQAGPGVTEAFF TGTGCCACCCAGGCGGGGCCCGGGGTCACTGAAGCTTTCTTT
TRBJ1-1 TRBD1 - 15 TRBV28 CASSPQGFGFTEAFF TGTGCCAGCAGTCCACAGGGGTTTGGGTTTACTGAAGCTTTCTTT
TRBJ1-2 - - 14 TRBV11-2 CASSSIGREWGYTF TGTGCCAGCAGCTCCATTGGGAGGGAATGGGGCTACACCTTC
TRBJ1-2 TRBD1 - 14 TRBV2 CASSGQGAMDGYTF TGTGCCAGCAGCGGACAGGGGGCAATGGATGGCTACACCTTC
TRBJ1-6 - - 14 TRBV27 CASSPRSYNSPLHF TGTGCCAGCAGTCCCCGCTCCTATAATTCACCCCTCCACTTT
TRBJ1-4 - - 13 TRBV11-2 CASSFRRDEKLFF TGTGCCAGCAGCTTTCGCAGGGATGAAAAACTGTTTTTT
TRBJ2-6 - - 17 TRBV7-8 CASSFALRPSGANVLTF TGTGCCAGCAGCTTCGCCCTACGCCCCTCTGGGGCCAACGTCCTGACTTTC
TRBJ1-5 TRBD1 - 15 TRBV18 CASSMGQGGLQPQHF TGTGCCAGCTCAATGGGACAGGGTGGTCTACAGCCCCAGCATTTT